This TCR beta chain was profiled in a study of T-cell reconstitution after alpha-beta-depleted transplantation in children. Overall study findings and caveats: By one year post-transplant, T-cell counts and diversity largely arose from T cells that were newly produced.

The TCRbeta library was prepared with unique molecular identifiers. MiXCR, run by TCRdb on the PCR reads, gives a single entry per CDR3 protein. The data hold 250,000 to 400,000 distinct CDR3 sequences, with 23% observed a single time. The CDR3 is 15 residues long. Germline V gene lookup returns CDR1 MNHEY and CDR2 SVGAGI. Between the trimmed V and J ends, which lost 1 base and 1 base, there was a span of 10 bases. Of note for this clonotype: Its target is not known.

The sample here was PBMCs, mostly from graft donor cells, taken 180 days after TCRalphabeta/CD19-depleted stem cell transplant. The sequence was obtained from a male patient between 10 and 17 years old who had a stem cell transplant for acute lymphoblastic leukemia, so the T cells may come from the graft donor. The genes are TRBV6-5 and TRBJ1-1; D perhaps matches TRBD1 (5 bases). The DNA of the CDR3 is TGTGCCAGCAGTTACTTTTGGGGCCCGAACACTGAAGCTTTCTTT. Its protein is CASSYFWGPNTEAFF.